The 12 T cell receptor beta chains reported below all come from one sample, sequenced in a study of blood T cell repertoires in COVID-19. Here immunoSEQ multiplex PCR was the method, and the copy in TCRdb shows in-frame clones only, minus some. Of roughly 380,000 clones in the sample, approximately 89% are singletons; the top ten hold about 1.6%. Sequencing input: peripheral blood. These receptors originate from a woman between 40 and 50 years old with COVID-19, enrolled during active disease.

The V gene is TRBV7-3, the J gene TRBJ2-5, with D possibly being TRBD2 (5 bases). V was clipped by 6 bases and J by 5 bases, with 13 bases between them. This CDR3 contains 13 residues. Per the germline V gene, CDR1 is SGHTA and CDR2 is FQGTGA. The CDR3: CASSLGSRETQYF. CDR3 sequence (DNA): TGTGCCAGCAGTCTAGGGAGTAGGGAGACCCAGTACTTC.

This clone occurred once. The chain joins TRBV7-9 to TRBJ1-1, with 7 positions matching TRBD1. J was trimmed by 1 base and V by 3 bases; bases with no gene match: 11. The germline gives CDR1 SEHNR, CDR2 FQNEAQ (reference sequence). CDR3 length equals 17 residues. CDR3 sequence (DNA): TGTGCCAGCAGCTTTACAGGGGCCCCTTTCCCGAACACTGAAGCTTTCTTT. Translation gives CASSFTGAPFPNTEAFF.

V gene TRBV6-5 combines with J gene TRBJ1-1; 7 positions match TRBD1. Germline lookup yields CDR1 MNHEY and CDR2 SVGAGI. After removal of 9 bases from V and 0 bases from J, the junction contained 7 bases not matched to a gene. CDR3 length: 14 amino acids. CDR3 residues: CASRRDRMNTEAFF. Written as DNA, the CDR3 is TGTGCCAGTCGCCGGGACAGAATGAACACTGAAGCTTTCTTT.

V usage is TRBV19 and J usage is TRBJ1-2, with D perhaps TRBD1 (5 bases). This CDR3 region has 13 residues. Germline assignment: CDR1 LNHDA and CDR2 SQIVND (reference sequence). V was pared by 11 bases and J by 4 bases, with 17 bases between. The CDR3 DNA reads TGTGCCTGCGGTGACCAGGGTGGCTATGGCTACACCTTC. Encoded protein: CACGDQGGYGYTF.

V gene TRBV6-4 combines with J gene TRBJ2-3; TRBD2 matches at 10 bases. V shed 6 bases, J shed 1 base, and the junction held 1 base outside the gene matches. The germline gives CDR1 MRHNA, CDR2 SNTAGT. The length of the CDR3 is 14 residues. For the CDR3, the DNA is TGTGCCAGCAGCCTAGCGGGGGGCACAGATACGCAGTATTTT. It encodes CASSLAGGTDTQYF.

The chain links TRBV7-6 to TRBJ2-1; 7 bases line up with TRBD1. Germline V gives CDR1 SGHVS, CDR2 FNYEAQ. CDR3 length: 15 amino acids. Trimming at V came to 4 bases and at J to 6 bases, leaving 9 bases not matched to a gene. Written as DNA, the CDR3 is TGTGCCAGCAGCTCGCGACAGGGTCAAACCAATGAGCAGTTCTTC. It encodes CASSSRQGQTNEQFF.

This clone was observed once. The chain couples TRBV6-2 or TRBV6-3 to TRBJ2-1; a weak D match, TRBD2 (6 bases). The germline CDR1 and CDR2 sequences are MNHEY and SVGEGT. The CDR3 sequence is 16 residues long. V lost 1 base and J 0 bases, leaving 10 bases between the germline ends. The CDR3 spells CASSYFGTASYNEQFF. The DNA of the CDR3 is TGTGCCAGCAGTTACTTCGGGACTGCCTCCTACAATGAGCAGTTCTTC.

The rearrangement links TRBV27 to TRBJ2-7, with TRBD1 matching over 7 bases. Germline V gene lookup returns CDR1 MNHEY and CDR2 SMNVEV (reference sequence). The CDR3 contains 14 residues. V was clipped by 5 bases and J by 1 base; unmatched bases: 5. The CDR3 nucleotides are TGTGCCAGCAGTCCAAGGGGGCCGTCCTACGAGCAGTACTTC. This gives the protein CASSPRGPSYEQYF.

V usage is TRBV3-1 (or the pseudogene TRBV3-2) and J usage is TRBJ2-7; D might be TRBD2 (5 bases). This CDR3 is 14 amino acids long. V lost 4 bases and J lost 2, with 12 bases in between. CDR1 and CDR2 (germline): LGHDT, YNNKEL (reference sequence). The CDR3 protein is CASSPRGPPYEQYF. The CDR3 DNA is TGTGCCAGCAGCCCTCGAGGGCCGCCCTACGAGCAGTACTTC.

The V gene is TRBV9, the J gene TRBJ1-2; D remains ambiguous. The V gene lost 0 bases and the J gene lost 4 bases, with 19 bases spanning the gap. The CDR3 runs 17 residues. Germline lookup yields CDR1 SGDLS and CDR2 YYNGEE. The CDR3 sequence is CASSVGDSGRAGYGYTF. The CDR3 bases are TGTGCCAGCAGCGTAGGAGACTCCGGGAGGGCAGGCTATGGCTACACCTTC. The full variable domain, rest sourced from reference TRBV9 and TRBJ1-2, is DSGVTQTPKHLITATGQRVTLRCSPRSGDLSVYWYQQSLDQGLQFLIQYYNGEERAKGNILERFSAQQFPDLHSELNLSSLELGDSALYFCASSVGDSGRAGYGYTFGSGTRLTVV.

The chain couples TRBV16 to TRBJ1-2, with D possibly matching TRBD1 (5 bases). V lost 1 base and J 2 bases, leaving 20 bases between the germline ends. CDR1 is KGHSY and CDR2 is FQNENV in the germline V gene. There are 18 residues in the CDR3. The DNA of the CDR3 is TGTGCCAGCAGCCAATTGGGCCCTGGTCAGGGTAGCAACTATGGCTACACCTTC. It codes for CASSQLGPGQGSNYGYTF.

The chain carries TRBV4-1 and TRBJ1-1; D uncertain. CDR3 size: 14 residues. The germline V gene encodes CDR1 MGHRA and CDR2 YSYEKL. V lost 0 bases, J lost 5 bases, and 10 bases lay in between. The CDR3 nucleotides read TGCGCCAGCAGCCAAGAAGGTTGGGAGACTGAAGCTTTCTTT. Translated, it gives CASSQEGWETEAFF.